These 24 T cell receptor beta chains share one sample of origin, sequenced in a study of blood T cells in healthy people across ages. A second about 7 to 11 cycle PCR used barcoded and J-beta primers. TCRdb re-analysed the 5' RACE reads in MiXCR, keeping a single row per CDR3 protein. The sample shows approximately 810,000 distinct CDR3 sequences, 35% to 40% of them seen only once. Specimen: blood. The receptor set was obtained from a man younger than 35 in good health.

This clonotype was counted many times. This chain uses TRBV3-1 with TRBJ1-2; weak D call: TRBD1 (5 bases). Germline CDR1 reads LGHDT; CDR2 reads YNNKEL (reference sequence). This CDR3 region has 15 residues. Trimming cost V 1 base and J 4 bases, with 13 bases left between them. This CDR3 is CASSQGLGRGYGYTF. The DNA of the CDR3 is TGTGCCAGCAGCCAAGGGCTCGGAAGGGGCTATGGCTACACCTTC.

As to this clonotype: A single base separates this from a much larger clone, so it may be a read error. The chain links TRBV5-1 to TRBJ1-2; D is unclear. CDR3 length equals 14 residues. Trimming shortened V by 3 bases and J by 6 bases, and 15 bases separated the two germline ends. CDR1 and CDR2 from the germline V gene are SGHRS and YFSETQ. Here the CDR3 DNA reads TGCGCCAGCAGCTATGCGAGTCAGAGTCATGGCTACACCTTC. This gives the protein CASSYASQSHGYTF.

A remark on this clonotype: Since a much larger clone is just one base distant, this may be a read error. V usage is TRBV4-3 and J usage is TRBJ2-3; 7 nucleotides agree with TRBD1. Losses at the gene ends were 4 bases for V and 5 bases for J; bases not matched to a gene: 9. The CDR3 is 15 amino acids. The V gene's germline CDR1 is LGHNA and CDR2 YSLEER. CDR3 sequence (DNA): TGCGCCAGCAGCCCGACAACAGGGGATGGAGATACGCAGTATTTT. Protein: CASSPTTGDGDTQYF.

The chain couples TRBV13 to TRBJ2-7, with TRBD1 matching over 11 bases. This CDR3 region has 14 residues. The V segment lost 5 bases and the J segment 7 bases; nucleotides outside the gene matches: 7. Germline V gene sequence: CDR1 PRHDT, CDR2 FYEKMQ (reference sequence). Written as DNA, the CDR3 is TGTGCCAGCAGCGCCGGACAGGGGGCTAGTGAGCAGTACTTC. Translation gives CASSAGQGASEQYF.

This clonotype showed up just once. V is TRBV7-2 and J is TRBJ1-6, with D perhaps matching TRBD1 (6 bases). With 2 bases removed from V and 9 bases from J, the gap between germline ends came to 14 bases. The CDR3 has 15 amino acids. Germline loops: CDR1 SGHTA, CDR2 FQGNSA. The CDR3 reads CASSLTTGSGSPLHF. The DNA for the CDR3 is TGTGCCAGCAGCTTAACAACAGGGTCGGGTTCACCCCTCCACTTT.

The chain combines TRBV7-2 with TRBJ2-3; a weak D match, TRBD1 (5 bases). The CDR3 has 16 residues. V was trimmed by 5 bases and J by 2 bases, leaving 17 bases between them. Germline CDR1 reads SGHTA; CDR2 reads FQGNSA. CDR3 in DNA: TGTGCCAGCAGCCCCCGAGACAGAATTCCCACAGATACGCAGTATTTT. Protein product: CASSPRDRIPTDTQYF. Full variable domain (rest looked up from reference TRBV7-2 and TRBJ2-3): GAGVSQSPSNKVTEKGKDVELRCDPISGHTALYWYRQSLGQGLEFLIYFQGNSAPDKSGLPSDRFSAERTGGSVSTLTIQRTQQEDSAVYLCASSPRDRIPTDTQYFGPGTRLTVL.

The CDR3 nucleotides read TGTGCCAGCAGGAACCCGGGGAACAGGGTCTTTTACACCTTC. Protein sequence: CASRNPGNRVFYTF. The chain uses TRBV6-1 and TRBJ1-2; possibly TRBD1 for D (6 bases). From germline, CDR1 is MNHNS and CDR2 SASEGT. CDR3 length equals 14 residues. The V end was cut by 6 bases, the J end by 11 bases, with 22 bases between.

In its sample, this clonotype was seen a few times. V usage is TRBV4-1 and J usage is TRBJ1-5; tentatively, D is TRBD1 (5 bases). V was shortened by 2 bases and J by 4 bases, with 12 bases between the two germline ends. This CDR3 has 15 residues. In germline, CDR1 is MGHRA, CDR2 YSYEKL. CDR3 nucleotide sequence: TGCGCCAGCAGCCAACGTCGGGGCGGGAATCAGCCCCAGCATTTT. It is translated as CASSQRRGGNQPQHF.

V usage is TRBV2 and J usage is TRBJ1-5, with D possibly TRBD1 on 6 matching bases. CDR3 size: 15 residues. V was trimmed by 1 base and J by 7 bases, leaving 14 bases between them. Germline V gene sequence: CDR1 SNHLY, CDR2 FYNNEI. CDR3 nucleotide sequence: TGTGCCAGCAGTGAAGGGCAGGGGCCTGGGCAGCCCCAGCATTTT. Protein: CASSEGQGPGQPQHF.

This clonotype was counted ten times or more. The rearrangement links TRBV4-1 to TRBJ2-3; the match to TRBD1 covers 8 bases. The V and J ends lost 5 bases and 14 bases, in that order; junction bases with no gene match: 12. The length of the CDR3 is 13 residues. Germline values: CDR1 MGHRA, CDR2 YSYEKL. This chain's CDR3 is CASSRNRGEIAYF. CDR3 coding DNA: TGCGCCAGCAGCAGGAACAGGGGGGAGATCGCGTATTTT.

This chain connects TRBV7-3 to TRBJ2-1; 8 bases are shared with TRBD1. V trimming: 1 base; J trimming: 1 base; junction bases outside the gene matches: 3. Germline V gene sequence: CDR1 SGHTA, CDR2 FQGTGA. This CDR3 region has 16 residues. CDR3 protein: CASSLNRDRSYNEQFF. In DNA form, the CDR3 reads TGTGCCAGCAGCTTAAATCGGGACAGGTCCTACAATGAGCAGTTCTTC.

J is TRBJ1-2 and V is TRBV3-1, with D perhaps matching TRBD1 (5 bases). The CDR3 totals 16 residues. V lost 0 bases to trimming and J lost 2 bases, with 13 bases between them. Germline lookup yields CDR1 LGHDT and CDR2 YNNKEL (reference sequence). DNA for the CDR3: TGTGCCAGCAGCCAAGATTATGTACAGGCGAACTATGGCTACACCTTC. Translated, it gives CASSQDYVQANYGYTF.

This clonotype was seen repeatedly, ten times or more. The rearrangement uses TRBV10-3 and TRBJ2-1, with D tentatively TRBD1 (6 bases). V dropped 2 bases and J dropped 0 bases, with 14 bases sitting between them. Germline CDR1 reads ENHRY; CDR2 reads SYGVKD. The CDR3 length is 17 residues. The CDR3 region has the DNA TGTGCCATCAGTGAGCCTCCCGGGACACACTCCTACAATGAGCAGTTCTTC. Translated, it gives CAISEPPGTHSYNEQFF.

Note on this clonotype: A junction end diverges from the germline sequence, so it may reflect a read error. This chain's CDR3 is CAISASYTGELFF. Here the CDR3 DNA reads TGTGCCATCAGTGCGAGTTACACTGGGGAGCTGTTTTTT. The V call is TRBV10-3, the J call TRBJ2-2; D gene unclear. The CDR3 is 13 residues long. Germline V gives CDR1 ENHRY, CDR2 SYGVKD.

This clonotype was seen many times. This chain uses TRBV5-1 with TRBJ2-3, with 9 bases fitting TRBD2. Trimming cost V 2 bases and J 0 bases; bases outside gene matches: 7. Germline V gene sequence: CDR1 SGHRS, CDR2 YFSETQ. This CDR3 contains 17 residues. CDR3 in amino acids: CASSFGASGASTDTQYF. The CDR3 DNA reads as TGCGCCAGCAGCTTCGGAGCTAGCGGGGCTAGCACAGATACGCAGTATTTT.

The chain carries TRBV7-2 and TRBJ2-1; a weak D match, TRBD1 (6 bases). Trimming left V 5 bases short and J 5 bases short, with 19 bases between. Germline CDR1 and CDR2: SGHTA and FQGNSA. CDR3 length: 16 residues. Here the CDR3 reads CASSPLRVRGHNEQFF. The CDR3, as DNA: TGTGCCAGCAGCCCACTCCGGGTCAGGGGCCACAATGAGCAGTTCTTC.

The genes are TRBV12-3 or TRBV12-4 and TRBJ2-5; D is ambiguous. Deletions cut 1 base from V and 13 bases from J, with 13 bases between. This CDR3 contains 12 residues. The CDR3 coding sequence is TGTGCCAGCAGTTTAGGGCCAAGACCCTGGTACTTC. Its protein is CASSLGPRPWYF.

The gene calls are TRBV28 and TRBJ1-5; D is perhaps TRBD1 (6 bases). The CDR3 is 14 amino acids. V was cut by 11 bases and J by 5 bases, with 19 bases left in between. Germline V gene lookup returns CDR1 MDHEN and CDR2 SYDVKM. CDR3 amino acids: CAAGRGGRDQPQHF. The CDR3 bases are TGTGCCGCGGGAAGGGGGGGGCGCGATCAGCCCCAGCATTTT.

This clonotype was detected only a few times. This chain links TRBV6-6 with TRBJ2-5, with D possibly TRBD1 on 6 matching bases. With 5 bases removed from V and 3 bases from J, the gap between germline ends came to 10 bases. This CDR3 contains 13 residues. Germline lookup yields CDR1 MNHNY and CDR2 SVGAGI (reference sequence). The CDR3 spells CASSDPGEETQYF. The CDR3, as DNA: TGTGCCAGCAGTGACCCAGGGGAAGAGACCCAGTACTTC.

This clonotype was counted a few times. A much larger clone lies one base from this, so it may be a read error. The chain uses TRBV5-1 and TRBJ2-1; D ambiguous. Germline V lookup: CDR1 SGHRS, CDR2 YFSETQ. Trimming shortened V by 3 bases and J by 4 bases, and 14 bases separated the two germline ends. The CDR3 is 15 residues long. CDR3 loop: CASSSAVGSYNEQFF. The CDR3 nucleotides read TGCGCCAGCAGCTCGGCTGTCGGATCTTACAATGAGCAGTTCTTC.

This clonotype was seen a few times. The V and J genes are TRBV19 and TRBJ2-3, with 8 nucleotides matching TRBD2. Germline V gene data show CDR1 as LNHDA and CDR2 as SQIVND (reference sequence). The V and J ends lost 3 bases and 4 bases, in that order; junction bases with no gene match: 3. The CDR3 totals 14 residues. The CDR3 loop reads CASSISRGADTQYF. CDR3 coding DNA: TGTGCCAGTAGTATTTCGCGGGGGGCAGATACGCAGTATTTT. Variable domain in full (rest from reference TRBV19 and TRBJ2-3): DGGITQSPKYLFRKEGQNVTLSCEQNLNHDAMYWYRQDPGQGLRLIYYSQIVNDFQKGDIAEGYSVSREKKESFPLTVTSAQKNPTAFYLCASSISRGADTQYFGPGTRLTVL.

This clonotype was detected only a few times. V is TRBV3-1 and J is TRBJ1-1; D gene uncertain. CDR1 is LGHDT and CDR2 is YNNKEL in the germline V gene (reference sequence). V was trimmed by 0 bases and J by 3 bases, leaving 8 bases between them. CDR3 length equals 14 residues. DNA of the CDR3: TGTGCCAGCAGCCAAGACTCCCAAGACACTGAAGCTTTCTTT. As protein: CASSQDSQDTEAFF. The full variable domain, completed using reference TRBV3-1 and TRBJ1-1, is DTAVSQTPKYLVTQMGNDKSIKCEQNLGHDTMYWYKQDSKKFLKIMFSYNNKELIINETVPNRFSPKSPDKAHLNLHINSLELGDSAVYFCASSQDSQDTEAFFGQGTRLTVV.

This rearrangement joins TRBV29-1 to TRBJ1-4; 10 bases are a match to TRBD1. J lost 8 bases, V lost 6 bases, and 9 bases had no gene match. The CDR3 has 14 residues. Germline assignment: CDR1 SQVTM and CDR2 ANQGSEA. Here the CDR3 DNA reads TGCAGCGTCTATCGACAGGGGGCGGAAGAAAAACTGTTTTTT. It translates to CSVYRQGAEEKLFF.

The rearrangement joins TRBV5-1 to TRBJ2-1, with TRBD1 matching 12 bases. This CDR3 comprises 15 residues. V shed 6 bases, J shed 5 bases, and the junction held 6 bases outside the gene matches. Germline V gene data show CDR1 as SGHRS and CDR2 as YFSETQ. The CDR3 protein is CASTSGTGGHNEQFF. The CDR3 DNA is TGCGCCAGCACCTCCGGGACAGGGGGCCACAATGAGCAGTTCTTC.